A single sample is the source of the 15 T cell receptor beta chains below, sequenced in a study of shared clonotypes between healthy human individuals (dated by TCRdb to 2018 to 2021). CD8 naive samples consisted of CD45RO-negative cells that were positively selected for CCR7, yielding a CD45RA+CCR7+ population without TemRA cells. The library was produced with the immunoSEQ multiplex PCR assay. The clones in this table, taken by TCRdb from immuneACCESS, are in-frame only. Not every clone is retained; where verified, under half of the shortfall comes from an unresolved V gene, and the cause of the rest is unknown. The sample table contains some 2 million clones; only one count was recorded for 85% to 95% of them. The top ten constitute 0.9% to 1.4% of the sample. The material sequenced was naive CD8+ T cells sorted from blood. The cell subset or site label on this specimen signifies: CD45RA+CCR7+. These receptors came from a man in his late teens or twenties in good health.

The chain combines TRBV7-9 with TRBJ2-3; D is uncertain. CDR1 is SEHNR and CDR2 is FQNEAQ in the germline V gene (reference sequence). Trimming took 4 bases from V and 0 from J, leaving 17 bases between them. The CDR3 runs 17 residues. The CDR3 reads CASSSQPPDESTDTQYF. For the CDR3, the DNA is TGTGCCAGCAGCTCACAACCCCCGGACGAAAGCACAGATACGCAGTATTTT.

The table lists this clone with a count of one. Distinct nucleotide sequences in the sample also encode this CDR3. Here the CDR3 DNA reads TGTGCCAGCAGTCCGGAGGGGGGCTCCTACAATGAGCAGTTCTTC. Its protein is CASSPEGGSYNEQFF. The chain joins TRBV27 to TRBJ2-1; possibly TRBD1 or TRBD2 for D (6 bases each). Germline loops: CDR1 MNHEY, CDR2 SMNVEV (reference sequence). Trimming removed 5 bases from V and 0 bases from J, with 11 bases in between. The CDR3 contains 15 residues.

Regarding this clone: The same CDR3 also results from other DNA sequences found in this sample. The rearrangement links TRBV7-6 to TRBJ2-2; D remains ambiguous. Trimming pared 0 bases from V and 5 bases from J, leaving 4 bases between. Germline CDR1 and CDR2: SGHVS and FNYEAQ. The CDR3 totals 13 residues. CDR3 residues: CASSLAGTGELFF. The DNA of the CDR3 is TGTGCCAGCAGCTTAGCTGGGACCGGGGAGCTGTTTTTT.

CDR3 region: CASSYGTTYEQYF. DNA for the CDR3: TGTGCCAGCTCATACGGGACAACCTACGAGCAGTACTTC. The chain recombines TRBV18 with TRBJ2-7, with a tentative D call TRBD1 (6 bases). In germline, CDR1 is KGHSH, CDR2 LQKENI. The CDR3 consists of 13 residues. V was pared by 5 bases and J by 2 bases, with 10 bases between.

This chain connects TRBV7-9 to TRBJ2-2; no definite D call. The V gene lost 5 bases and the J gene lost 0 bases, with 13 bases spanning the gap. The CDR3 consists of 16 residues. Per germline, CDR1 SEHNR and CDR2 FQNEAQ (reference sequence). CDR3 sequence (DNA): TGTGCCAGCAGCCCTCCTGACACCTCGAACACCGGGGAGCTGTTTTTT. It is translated as CASSPPDTSNTGELFF. Supplemented by reference TRBV7-9 and TRBJ2-2, the full variable domain reads DTGVSQNPRHKITKRGQNVTFRCDPISEHNRLYWYRQTLGQGPEFLTYFQNEAQLEKSRLLSDRFSAERPKGSFSTLEIQRTEQGDSAMYLCASSPPDTSNTGELFFGEGSRLTVL.

V usage is TRBV15 and J usage is TRBJ1-1; D is unresolved. Germline V gives CDR1 LNHNV, CDR2 YYDKDF (reference sequence). The CDR3 is 15 amino acids. Trimming cost V 8 bases and J 4 bases, with 20 bases left between them. The CDR3 loop is CATRIDAAEGTEAFF. The CDR3 bases are TGTGCCACCCGGATTGATGCGGCCGAGGGCACTGAAGCTTTCTTT.

The chain has TRBV6-5 and TRBJ1-1; the D gene is possibly TRBD1 (5 bases). Per the germline V gene, CDR1 is MNHEY and CDR2 is SVGAGI. CDR3 length: 13 residues. V dropped 6 bases and J dropped 6 bases, with 14 bases sitting between them. CDR3 loop: CASSRDWGAEAFF. The DNA for the CDR3 is TGTGCCAGCAGCCGGGACTGGGGCGCTGAAGCTTTCTTT.

The chain combines TRBV12-5 with TRBJ2-1; 7 bases line up with TRBD1. This CDR3 has 11 residues. The V gene end was trimmed by 5 bases and the J gene end by 8 bases; junction bases not matched to a gene: 0. Germline-derived CDR1 and CDR2 are LGHNT and FRNRAP. For the CDR3, the DNA is TGTGCTAGTGGTCAGGGGGATGAGCAGTTCTTC. Amino acids: CASGQGDEQFF. The complete variable domain, with remaining parts taken from reference TRBV12-5 and TRBJ2-1, reads DARVTQTPRHKVTEMGQEVTMRCQPILGHNTVFWYRQTMMQGLELLAYFRNRAPLDDSGMPKDRFSAEMPDATLATLKIQPSEPRDSAVYFCASGQGDEQFFGPGTRLTVL.

This chain connects TRBV9 to TRBJ2-7, with D maybe TRBD1 (5 bases). CDR1 and CDR2 from the germline V gene are SGDLS and YYNGEE. V gave up 0 bases and J gave up 4 bases, with 14 bases separating them. CDR3 length: 15 amino acids. For the CDR3, the DNA is TGTGCCAGCAGCGTAGATCCAGGGCTTGTTTACGAGCAGTACTTC. Translating gives CASSVDPGLVYEQYF. The full variable domain, its missing parts supplied by reference TRBV9 and TRBJ2-7, is DSGVTQTPKHLITATGQRVTLRCSPRSGDLSVYWYQQSLDQGLQFLIQYYNGEERAKGNILERFSAQQFPDLHSELNLSSLELGDSALYFCASSVDPGLVYEQYFGPGTRLTVT.

The V gene is TRBV4-3, the J gene TRBJ2-7, with 7 bases fitting TRBD2. The CDR3 sequence is 16 residues long. The V gene end was trimmed by 0 bases and the J gene end by 0 bases; junction bases not matched to a gene: 5. Germline V gene lookup returns CDR1 LGHNA and CDR2 YSLEER. The CDR3 region has the DNA TGCGCCAGCAGCCAAGATAGGACTAGTCCCTCCTACGAGCAGTACTTC. Its translation is CASSQDRTSPSYEQYF.

V gene TRBV27 combines with J gene TRBJ2-1; no clear D. The V end lost 7 bases, the J end lost 2 bases, and 9 bases lay between the germline ends. Germline values: CDR1 MNHEY, CDR2 SMNVEV (reference sequence). The CDR3 is 13 amino acids. DNA of the CDR3: TGTGCCAGCACCCTCGGGCCCTACAATGAGCAGTTCTTC. It codes for CASTLGPYNEQFF.

The rearrangement links TRBV6-5 to TRBJ2-7; D uncertain. V lost 0 bases and J 0 bases, leaving 6 bases between the germline ends. The V gene's germline CDR1 is MNHEY and CDR2 SVGAGI. CDR3 length equals 14 residues. The CDR3 reads CASSYSQSSYEQYF. CDR3 coding DNA: TGTGCCAGCAGTTACTCGCAGAGCTCCTACGAGCAGTACTTC.

The rearrangement joins TRBV5-1 to TRBJ2-5, with D hard to call. The CDR3 runs to 14 residues. Per germline, CDR1 SGHRS and CDR2 YFSETQ. V shed 0 bases and J shed 1 base, with 7 bases lying between them. CDR3 nucleotides: TGCGCCAGCAGCTTGGCGTCCAGCCAAGAGACCCAGTACTTC. The encoded protein is CASSLASSQETQYF.

The chain couples TRBV5-8 to TRBJ1-1; D uncertain. Germline V gives CDR1 SGHTS, CDR2 YDEGEE. Trimming took 1 base from V and 0 from J, leaving 16 bases between them. This CDR3 contains 17 residues. CDR3 in amino acids: CASSLPVSEFMNTEAFF. CDR3 bases: TGTGCCAGCAGCTTGCCCGTAAGCGAGTTTATGAACACTGAAGCTTTCTTT.

CDR3 coding DNA: TGTGCCAGCAGCGAGCATGGGGGGTACCCTGAAGCTTTCTTT. This encodes CASSEHGGYPEAFF. This sequence joins TRBV9 and TRBJ1-1; weak D call: TRBD1 (5 bases). CDR3 length: 14 amino acids. Trimming cost V 3 bases and J 6 bases, with 15 bases left between them. Germline assignment: CDR1 SGDLS and CDR2 YYNGEE.